The rows below give T cell receptor beta chains drawn from one sample of a study of identical twins' blood T cells. TCRdb redid the calling of the 5' RACE reads with MiXCR, one entry per CDR3 protein. The table has around 380,000 distinct CDR3 sequences, about 28% seen once. Sequenced input: PBMCs. Receptor source: a woman aged 18-55 years in good health. The CDR3 runs from the conserved cysteine through the conserved F or W. Each record gives: V gene, D gene, J gene, clone size, CDR3 length, CDR3 DNA, CDR3 protein. A D gene is named only where the DNA matches it firmly. Only part of the rows carry a size: once, few, many, or a class if the clone is expanded.

>TRBV29-1|TRBD1|TRBJ2-7|NA|13
TGCAGCGCCACCGGACAGGGGATCTACGTGCAGTACTTC
CSATGQGIYVQYF
>TRBV29-1|NA|TRBJ2-3|few|12
TGCAGCGTTGGGGAAACTAGAGGTACGCAGTATTTT
CSVGETRGTQYF
>TRBV20-1|NA|TRBJ2-2|few|14
TGCAGTGTTCGCCGTGGGCAGGTTCACGGGGAGCTGTTTTTT
CSVRRGQVHGELFF
>TRBV29-1|NA|TRBJ1-5|few|13
TGCAGCGTTGGTTTAGGGGAAAATCAGCCCCAGCATTTT
CSVGLGENQPQHF
>TRBV29-1|NA|TRBJ2-2|NA|14
TGCAGCGTTGAAGGGCAGGGGGGCACCGGGGAGCTGTTTTTT
CSVEGQGGTGELFF
>TRBV11-2|NA|TRBJ1-6|few|14
TGTGCCAGCAGCCGAAATGAAGGTGATTCACCCCTCCACTTT
CASSRNEGDSPLHF
>TRBV28|NA|TRBJ2-7|many|14
TGTGCCAGCAGTCTCACCCGTTCCGGGAGCGAGCAGTACTTC
CASSLTRSGSEQYF
>TRBV7-9|NA|TRBJ1-3|NA|16
TGTGCCAGCAGCGGATCGGGTCTGGACTCTGGAAACACCATATATTTT
CASSGSGLDSGNTIYF
>TRBV2|TRBD1|TRBJ2-1|NA|15
TGTGCCAGCAAAGAGCCAGGGGGCAGGGGCAATGAGCAGTTCTTC
CASKEPGGRGNEQFF
>TRBV7-9|NA|TRBJ1-5|NA|15
TGTGCCAGCAGCTTAGTGGGGGACAAGTATCAGCCCCAGCATTTT
CASSLVGDKYQPQHF
>TRBV2|TRBD1|TRBJ1-2|few|14
TGTGCCAGCAGTAGACAGGGTCTGGACTATGGCTACACCTTC
CASSRQGLDYGYTF
>TRBV23-1|NA|TRBJ1-3|few|15
TGCGCCAGCAGTCAATCGGACAGCTCTGGAAACACCATATATTTT
CASSQSDSSGNTIYF
>TRBV20-1|NA|TRBJ1-4|many|12
TGCAGTGCTAGAGGGGTTGGTGAAAAACTGTTTTTT
CSARGVGEKLFF
>TRBV7-2|NA|TRBJ1-4|NA|17
TGTGCCAGCAGCTTAAATAAACCGGGACACAGTAATGAAAAACTGTTTTTT
CASSLNKPGHSNEKLFF
>TRBV5-1|NA|TRBJ1-1|NA|15
TGCGCCAGCAGCACCGGGACGGCTGTGAACACTGAAGCTTTCTTT
CASSTGTAVNTEAFF
>TRBV19|NA|TRBJ1-2|few|13
TGTGCCAGTAGTAGGGACCGTCGGGATGGCTACACCTTC
CASSRDRRDGYTF
>TRBV25-1|NA|TRBJ1-1|NA|15
TGTGCCGGCAGTGAAATCGGGGCACTGAACACTGAAGCTTTCTTT
CAGSEIGALNTEAFF
>TRBV29-1|NA|TRBJ1-2|NA|12
TGCAGCGGTGGGTCTAGCCCCGATGGCTACACCTTC
CSGGSSPDGYTF
>TRBV9|NA|TRBJ2-2|NA|16
TGTGCCAGCAGCTTCCCCGGGACGTCAAACACCGGGGAGCTGTTTTTT
CASSFPGTSNTGELFF
>TRBV20-1|TRBD1|TRBJ1-1|few|12
TGCAGTGCAACCACAGGGGGCACTGAAGCTTTCTTT
CSATTGGTEAFF
>TRBV20-1|NA|TRBJ1-2|once|13
TGCAGTGCCCCCCCTATTTTTAACTATGGCTACACCTTC
CSAPPIFNYGYTF
>TRBV29-1|TRBD2|TRBJ2-5|NA|12
TGCAGCGTTTTAGCGGGTCCGGAGACCCAGTACTTC
CSVLAGPETQYF
>TRBV20-1|TRBD2|TRBJ2-1|few|16
TGCAGTGCAGGCTGGACTAGCGGGAGGGGAAACAATGAGCAGTTCTTC
CSAGWTSGRGNNEQFF
>TRBV18|NA|TRBJ2-3|NA|16
TGTGTCAGCTCACCGATGGGGAGTCAGAGCACAGATACGCAGTATTTT
CVSSPMGSQSTDTQYF
>TRBV29-1|NA|TRBJ1-1|NA|13
TGCAGCGTGACCCCACGTGAGGGAACTGAAGCTTTCTTT
CSVTPREGTEAFF
>TRBV11-2|TRBD1|TRBJ1-2|NA|13
TGTGCCAGCAGCCCAACAGGGGAGAATGGCTACACCTTC
CASSPTGENGYTF
>TRBV14|TRBD1|TRBJ1-3|NA|15
TGTGCCAGCAGCCCCGGGACAGGGGATGGAAGCACCATATATTTT
CASSPGTGDGSTIYF
>TRBV25-1|NA|TRBJ1-1|few|14
TGTGCCAGCAGTGAATTTAAGGGAGGAACTGAAGCTTTCTTT
CASSEFKGGTEAFF
>TRBV5-4|NA|TRBJ2-1|few|12
TGTGCCAGCAGCCCCCCCGGCAATGAGCAGTTCTTC
CASSPPGNEQFF
>TRBV5-1|NA|TRBJ1-5|NA|14
TGCGCCAGCAACTTTGCCATAGCGACTCAGCCCCAGCATTTT
CASNFAIATQPQHF
>TRBV5-1|NA|TRBJ1-4|NA|14
TGCGCCAGCAGCTTTACCCGAACTAATGAAAAACTGTTTTTT
CASSFTRTNEKLFF
>TRBV11-2|NA|TRBJ1-1|NA|15
TGTGCCAGCAACACCTGGAGGACCGGGAACACTGAAGCTTTCTTT
CASNTWRTGNTEAFF
>TRBV4-2|NA|TRBJ2-3|NA|13
TGTGCCAGCAGCCAAGGGGGCCGCGATACGCAGTATTTT
CASSQGGRDTQYF
>TRBV10-3|NA|TRBJ2-1|few|16
TGTGCCATCAGTGGGTACCAGGGGAGCGCGTACAATGAGCAGTTCTTC
CAISGYQGSAYNEQFF
>TRBV20-1|NA|TRBJ1-2|few|10
TGCAGTGCTAACAGCTATGGCTACACCTTC
CSANSYGYTF
>TRBV19|TRBD1|TRBJ2-1|few|15
TGTGCCAGTAGTGTCCGGGACAGGGGTGGGAATGAGCAGTTCTTC
CASSVRDRGGNEQFF
>TRBV9|TRBD2|TRBJ2-1|NA|19
TGTGTCAGCAGCGTAGTTGGGCTAGCGGGGGCCAGCTCCTACAATGAGCAGTTCTTC
CVSSVVGLAGASSYNEQFF
>TRBV28|NA|TRBJ1-2|NA|18
TGTGCCAGCAGTTTTTGGAGGGGAAGGGAGCGATTCGGCTATGGCTACACCTTC
CASSFWRGRERFGYGYTF
>TRBV29-1|NA|TRBJ1-2|NA|14
TGCAGCGGTAGAATTCTGAAGGACAACTATGGCTACACCTTC
CSGRILKDNYGYTF